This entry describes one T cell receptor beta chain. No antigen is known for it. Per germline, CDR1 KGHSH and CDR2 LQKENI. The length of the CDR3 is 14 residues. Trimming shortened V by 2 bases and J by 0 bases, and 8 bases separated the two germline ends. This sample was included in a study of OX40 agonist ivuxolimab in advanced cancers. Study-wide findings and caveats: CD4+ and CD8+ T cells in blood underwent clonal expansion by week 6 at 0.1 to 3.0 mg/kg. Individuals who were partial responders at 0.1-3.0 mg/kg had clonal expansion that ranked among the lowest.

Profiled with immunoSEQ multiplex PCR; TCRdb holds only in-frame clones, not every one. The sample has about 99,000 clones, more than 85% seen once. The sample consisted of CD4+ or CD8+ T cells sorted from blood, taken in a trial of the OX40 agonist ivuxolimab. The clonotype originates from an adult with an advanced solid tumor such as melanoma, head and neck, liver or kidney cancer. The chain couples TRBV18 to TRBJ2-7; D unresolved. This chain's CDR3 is CASSPIESSYEQYF. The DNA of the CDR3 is TGTGCCAGCTCACCAATAGAGAGCTCCTACGAGCAGTACTTC.